Below, 7 T cell receptor beta chains from the same sample are listed, as sequenced in a study of shared clonotypes between healthy human individuals. Method: immunoSEQ multiplex PCR; TCRdb's copy keeps in-frame clones and lacks some. The data hold about half a million clones, with about 84% observed a single time. The material sequenced was PBMCs. These receptors came from a woman between 40 and 55 years old in good health. Some clones in this sample may be carry-over from other donors' samples.

As for this clone: An end of the junction differs from the germline gene, which may be a read error. V and J are TRBV6-5 and TRBJ1-5; no firm D call. The CDR3 consists of 13 residues. Germline loops: CDR1 MNHEY, CDR2 SVGAGI. CDR3 in amino acids: CASRGDGNQPQHF. CDR3 sequence (DNA): TGCGCCAGTCGGGGAGATGGCAATCAGCCCCAGCATTTT.

Comment on this clone: Its ends do not fully match the called genes, so a read error is possible. The J gene is TRBJ2-6, the V gene TRBV5-1; 9 nucleotides match TRBD1. The V gene's germline CDR1 is SGHRS and CDR2 YFSETQ. This CDR3 region has 18 residues. The CDR3 nucleotides read TGTGCCAGCAGCTCTCCCGGGACAGGGTCTCCTTGGGCCAACGTCCTGACTTTC. Protein product: CASSSPGTGSPWANVLTF.

The rearrangement links TRBV28 to TRBJ2-3; 8 bases line up with TRBD2. Germline CDR1 is MDHEN and CDR2 is SYDVKM. This CDR3 is built from 15 residues. V was clipped by 8 bases and J by 6 bases; unmatched bases: 13. CDR3 bases: TGTGCCAGCTACGGACTAGCAAGAGGTGACGATACGCAGTATTTT. Translation: CASYGLARGDDTQYF.

The chain combines TRBV28 with TRBJ1-5; D not certain. With 6 bases removed from V and 4 bases from J, the gap between germline ends came to 10 bases. Germline CDR1 is MDHEN and CDR2 is SYDVKM. This CDR3 comprises 13 residues. DNA for the CDR3: TGTGCCAGCAGGAGGACTTTAAATCAGCCCCAGCATTTT. Its translation is CASRRTLNQPQHF.

This chain links TRBV7-6 with TRBJ1-1; TRBD1 might be the D (6 bases). Germline lookup yields CDR1 SGHVS and CDR2 FNYEAQ. The V and J ends lost 3 bases and 3 bases respectively, with 11 bases between them. The CDR3 is 14 amino acids. CDR3 DNA sequence: TGTGCCAGCAGCTTTTGGGGGCCGGACACTGAAGCTTTCTTT. Translation gives CASSFWGPDTEAFF.

The gene calls are TRBV10-3 and TRBJ2-7; 9 bases fit TRBD1. This CDR3 is 16 amino acids long. Trimming at V came to 3 bases and at J to 4 bases, leaving 10 bases not matched to a gene. Per the germline V gene, CDR1 is ENHRY and CDR2 is SYGVKD. Here the CDR3 reads CAISDFDRGGSYEQYF. The CDR3 bases are TGTGCCATCAGTGATTTCGACAGGGGGGGTTCTTACGAGCAGTACTTC.

Here the CDR3 reads CAWMGTYEQYF. In DNA form, the CDR3 reads TGTGCCTGGATGGGGACATACGAGCAGTACTTC. The chain couples TRBV30 to TRBJ2-7; a possible D gene is TRBD1 (6 bases). Germline V gene data show CDR1 as GTSNPN and CDR2 as SVGIG (reference sequence). V shed 4 bases and J shed 4 bases, with 8 bases lying between them. This CDR3 has 11 residues.